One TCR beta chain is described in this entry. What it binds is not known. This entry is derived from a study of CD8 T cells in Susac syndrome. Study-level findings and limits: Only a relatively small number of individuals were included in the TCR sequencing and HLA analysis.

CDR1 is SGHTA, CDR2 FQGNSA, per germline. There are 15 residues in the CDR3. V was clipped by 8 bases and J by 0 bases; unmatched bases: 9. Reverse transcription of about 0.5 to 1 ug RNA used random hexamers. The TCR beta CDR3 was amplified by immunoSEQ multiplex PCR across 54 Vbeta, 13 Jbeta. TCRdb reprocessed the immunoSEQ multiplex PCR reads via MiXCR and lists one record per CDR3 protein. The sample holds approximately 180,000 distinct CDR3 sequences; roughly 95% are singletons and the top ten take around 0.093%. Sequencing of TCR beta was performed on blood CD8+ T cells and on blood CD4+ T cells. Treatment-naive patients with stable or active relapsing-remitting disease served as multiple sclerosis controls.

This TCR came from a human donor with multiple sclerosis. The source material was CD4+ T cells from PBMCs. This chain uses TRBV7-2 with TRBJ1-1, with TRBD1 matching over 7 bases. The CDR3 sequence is CASPVGGQMNTEAFF. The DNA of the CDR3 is TGTGCCAGCCCCGTAGGGGGACAGATGAACACTGAAGCTTTCTTT. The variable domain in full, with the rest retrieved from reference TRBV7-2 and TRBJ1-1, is GAGVSQSPSNKVTEKGKDVELRCDPISGHTALYWYRQSLGQGLEFLIYFQGNSAPDKSGLPSDRFSAERTGGSVSTLTIQRTQQEDSAVYLCASPVGGQMNTEAFFGQGTRLTVV.